The 20 T cell receptor beta chains below were found in one sample sequenced in a study of response to subunit inactivated influenza vaccine (dated by TCRdb to 2016 to 2019). The method was RT-PCR. Data came from an Illumina HiSeq 2500. Clones were called with MiXCR by TCRdb after fastp trimmed the public reads at Q25, and only in-frame beta chains were retained. Every CDR3 protein is listed once, alongside the most common genes and DNA of its rows. This sample gives hundreds of thousands of distinct CDR3 sequences in total; roughly 8.2% of them show up just once. The ten largest clones represent under 15% of the sample. This material consisted of PBMCs from blood, taken about 23 months after vaccination. The receptors come from a man aged 45 to 70 who received an inactivated influenza vaccine. Donor details come from another sample of the same person, matched by shared clones.

To note about this clonotype: It is likely a read error, because the conserved phenylalanine at the end of the CDR3 is missing. The V and J genes are TRBV29-1 and TRBJ2-5, with TRBD2 matching 11 bases. Germline V gives CDR1 SQVTM, CDR2 ANQGSEA. V trimming: 2 bases; J trimming: 2 bases; junction bases outside the gene matches: 1. This CDR3 is built from 14 residues. The CDR3 DNA reads as TGCAGCGTTGAAAGACTAGCGGGACAAGAGACCCAGTACCTC. Protein product: CSVERLAGQETQYL.

The J gene is TRBJ2-5, the V gene TRBV27, with a possible D match to TRBD2 (6 bases). The CDR3 consists of 16 residues. The V and J ends lost 4 bases and 1 base respectively, with 16 bases between them. Germline CDR1 and CDR2: MNHEY and SMNVEV (reference sequence). CDR3 protein: CASSSTFGGGQETQYF. CDR3 DNA: TGTGCCAGCAGTTCGACCTTTGGGGGAGGCCAAGAGACCCAGTACTTC.

This clonotype was found many times. The V gene is TRBV12-3 or TRBV12-4, the J gene TRBJ2-1; TRBD2 matches at 11 bases. J was trimmed by 7 bases and V by 7 bases; bases with no gene match: 6. The CDR3 totals 14 residues. CDR3: CASTLAGGPNEQFF. CDR3 nucleotide sequence: TGTGCCAGCACGTTAGCGGGAGGGCCAAATGAGCAGTTCTTC.

V is TRBV6-5 and J is TRBJ2-7; TRBD1 matches 10 bases. The V segment lost 4 bases and the J segment 5 bases; nucleotides outside the gene matches: 5. CDR3 size: 14 residues. Germline values: CDR1 MNHEY, CDR2 SVGAGI. CDR3 residues: CASSLGQGHHEQYF. DNA of the CDR3: TGTGCCAGCAGTTTGGGACAGGGGCACCACGAGCAGTACTTC.

The table lists this clonotype with a few counts. This chain uses TRBV20-1 with TRBJ2-7; 9 bases match TRBD2. The CDR3 covers 16 residues. CDR1 and CDR2 (germline): DFQATT, SNEGSKA (reference sequence). Trimming at V came to 2 bases and at J to 4 bases, leaving 12 bases not matched to a gene. The CDR3: CSARSLGGGAQYEQYF. The CDR3 nucleotides read TGCAGTGCTAGAAGCTTAGGCGGGGGGGCTCAGTACGAGCAGTACTTC.

This clonotype appeared many times. One end of the junction is discordant with germline, which a read error may explain. V usage is TRBV5-1 and J usage is TRBJ1-2; perhaps TRBD1 as D (5 bases). The CDR3 has 13 residues. Germline V gene lookup returns CDR1 SGHRS and CDR2 YFSETQ. CDR3 in amino acids: CASSLGTGSGYTF. In DNA form, the CDR3 reads TGTGCCAGCAGCTTGGGGACGGGATCTGGCTACACCTTC.

The table lists this clonotype with a few counts. The J gene is TRBJ2-7, the V gene TRBV10-3, with TRBD1 identical over 9 bases. Trimming cost V 9 bases and J 0 bases; bases outside gene matches: 3. The germline V gene has CDR1 ENHRY and CDR2 SYGVKD. The CDR3 loop spans 13 amino acids. The CDR3 here is CAIQGAPSYEQYF. The DNA for the CDR3 is TGTGCCATACAGGGGGCCCCCTCCTACGAGCAGTACTTC.

Ten or more counts support this clonotype. The J gene is TRBJ2-7, the V gene TRBV6-5, with 9 positions matching TRBD1. The germline V gene has CDR1 MNHEY and CDR2 SVGAGI. Losses at the gene ends were 2 bases for V and 2 bases for J; bases not matched to a gene: 4. The CDR3 has 15 residues. CDR3 protein: CASSYPGQGTYEQYF. The CDR3, as DNA: TGTGCCAGCAGTTACCCGGGACAGGGAACCTACGAGCAGTACTTC.

The genes are TRBV29-1 and TRBJ2-5, with D unresolved. This CDR3 has 11 residues. V shed 6 bases and J shed 5 bases, with 10 bases lying between them. The germline V gene has CDR1 SQVTM and CDR2 ANQGSEA. The CDR3 bases are TGCAGCGTCATCACGCGGGAGACCCAGTACTTC. Protein: CSVITRETQYF.

This clonotype has ten or more counts. The chain employs TRBV29-1 and TRBJ2-3; no clear D gene. CDR1 SQVTM and CDR2 ANQGSEA come from the germline V gene. The V end lost 8 bases, the J end lost 0 bases, and 12 bases lay between the germline ends. This CDR3 region has 13 residues. Here the CDR3 reads CSLSTSSTDTQYF. CDR3 sequence (DNA): TGCAGCCTGTCGACATCTAGCACAGATACGCAGTATTTT.

The chain links TRBV20-1 to TRBJ2-6, with 10 bases lining up with TRBD1. After removal of 1 base from V and 3 bases from J, the junction contained 12 bases not matched to a gene. This CDR3 is 19 amino acids long. Germline-derived CDR1 and CDR2 are DFQATT and SNEGSKA (reference sequence). CDR3 nucleotide sequence: TGCAGTGCTAGAGTGTTCGGGACAGGGGCCTCCAGTGGGGCCAACGTCCTGACTTTC. Residues: CSARVFGTGASSGANVLTF.

The V and J genes are TRBV5-1 and TRBJ2-6, with unresolved D. Germline V gene lookup returns CDR1 SGHRS and CDR2 YFSETQ. This CDR3 has 16 amino acids. The V and J ends lost 4 bases and 1 base respectively, with 12 bases between them. CDR3 amino acids: CASSPLGASGANVLTF. CDR3 bases: TGCGCCAGCAGCCCCCTAGGAGCGTCTGGGGCCAACGTCCTGACTTTC.

The CDR3 DNA reads as TGTGCCATCAGTGAGTCGAGGCAGAGCTCCTATAATTCACCCCTCCACTTT. This sequence encodes CAISESRQSSYNSPLHF. The rearrangement joins TRBV10-3 to TRBJ1-6, with D unresolved. Germline V gene data show CDR1 as ENHRY and CDR2 as SYGVKD. CDR3 length equals 17 residues. V lost 0 bases, J lost 0 bases, and 9 bases lay in between.

This clonotype was seen more than once but under ten times. This sequence joins TRBV29-1 and TRBJ2-7; TRBD1 aligns across 7 bases. The germline gives CDR1 SQVTM, CDR2 ANQGSEA. This CDR3 contains 13 residues. After removal of 7 bases from V and 2 bases from J, the junction contained 8 bases not matched to a gene. The CDR3 loop is CSAAPGTAYEQYF. CDR3 DNA sequence: TGCAGCGCCGCACCCGGGACAGCCTACGAGCAGTACTTC.

The sample holds a few counts of this clonotype. The J gene is TRBJ2-2, the V gene TRBV20-1, with D tentatively TRBD2 (5 bases). The germline V gene encodes CDR1 DFQATT and CDR2 SNEGSKA (reference sequence). The CDR3 spans 17 residues. Trimming removed 0 bases from V and 6 bases from J, with 20 bases in between. DNA of the CDR3: TGCAGTGCTAGAGATTTGAAACAGTCGGGATCCTCCGGGGAGCTGTTTTTT. It specifies CSARDLKQSGSSGELFF.

This clonotype was counted ten times or more. The V gene is TRBV20-1, the J gene TRBJ2-1, with 10 bases that match TRBD2. The ends lost 6 bases at V and 6 bases at J; junction bases unmatched: 11. CDR1 and CDR2 (germline): DFQATT, SNEGSKA (reference sequence). The CDR3 is made up of 15 amino acids. The CDR3 DNA reads as TGCAGTGCCATACAACTAGCGGGAATTCTCAATGAGCAGTTCTTC. Translated, it gives CSAIQLAGILNEQFF.

This clonotype was seen a few times. V is TRBV6-5 and J is TRBJ2-5; 8 bases fit TRBD2. V lost 2 bases, J lost 2 bases, and 7 bases stayed unmatched. The CDR3 sequence is 16 residues long. Per the germline V gene, CDR1 is MNHEY and CDR2 is SVGAGI. In DNA form, the CDR3 reads TGTGCCAGCAGTTACGCCGGCGGGAGGCCTCAAGAGACCCAGTACTTC. Translation gives CASSYAGGRPQETQYF.

In this sample, this clonotype turned up many times. This sequence joins TRBV10-3 and TRBJ2-1, with 8 bases that match TRBD2. The CDR3 sequence is 15 residues long. The V gene end was trimmed by 4 bases and the J gene end by 4 bases; junction bases not matched to a gene: 6. From germline, CDR1 is ENHRY and CDR2 SYGVKD. DNA of the CDR3: TGTGCCATCAGTGTAAATAGCGGGAAGTACAATGAGCAGTTCTTC. Its protein product is CAISVNSGKYNEQFF.

The gene calls are TRBV2 and TRBJ2-2; perhaps TRBD2 as D (6 bases). Trimming stripped 11 bases from V and 6 bases from J, with 19 bases between. This CDR3 contains 14 residues. Germline assignment: CDR1 SNHLY and CDR2 FYNNEI. CDR3 sequence reads: CACWGESASGELFF. The CDR3 nucleotides are TGTGCCTGCTGGGGGGAGTCAGCGTCCGGGGAGCTGTTTTTT.

This chain connects TRBV5-5 to TRBJ2-7; 8 bases map to TRBD1. The germline V gene has CDR1 SGHKS and CDR2 YYEKEE (reference sequence). The CDR3 sequence is 13 residues long. Losses at the gene ends were 4 bases for V and 6 bases for J; bases not matched to a gene: 6. CDR3 DNA sequence: TGTGCCAGCAGCCCGGACAGGGTCTTCGAGCAGTACTTC. Its translation: CASSPDRVFEQYF.